This T cell receptor (beta chain) was sequenced for a study of cytomegalovirus exposure and HLA in healthy donors. Both 60 Vbeta primers and 13 Jbeta primers went into the PCR. Using immunoSEQ multiplex PCR, the repertoire was profiled, and TCRdb retains in-frame clones only, with some absent. Here the sample spans 95,000 to 100,000 clones, roughly 82% being singletons. Details on this clone: Its antigen is unidentified.

Trimming at V came to 5 bases and at J to 4 bases, leaving 7 bases not matched to a gene. The CDR3 totals 15 residues. The germline V gene has CDR1 LNHDA and CDR2 SQIVND (reference sequence). Study-wide results and limits: Sequencing probably produced one cluster of sequence variants that were highly shared.

This rearrangement joins TRBV19 to TRBJ2-1; 8 bases are shared with TRBD1. What was sequenced was PBMCs. The receptor's source is a man aged 45-60 years in good health and CMV-seronegative. In nucleotides, the CDR3 is TGTGCCAGTAGTCCTGACAGGGGTAATTACAATGAGCAGTTCTTC. It specifies CASSPDRGNYNEQFF.